A selection of T cell receptor beta chains follows, all from one sample in a study of T cells after yellow fever vaccination. TCRdb processed the 5' RACE reads anew with MiXCR; each CDR3 protein has one entry. This table has a few hundred thousand distinct CDR3 sequences, around 10% appearing once. The specimen was PBMCs, collected on the day of the first yellow fever vaccination. The receptors here all came from a man aged 18 to 30 who received the YFV17D yellow fever vaccine. The CDR3 runs from the conserved cysteine through the conserved F or W. Fields, in order: J gene, clone size, CDR3 length, D gene, V gene, CDR3 DNA, CDR3 protein. The D gene is left open where the match is weak. Rows give clone size only sometimes, using once, few, many, or a class for an expanded clone.

TRBJ2-1 | few | 15 | TRBD1 | TRBV3-1 | TGTGCCAGCAGCTCGCCCGGGACAGGGATACCTGAGCAGTTCTTC | CASSSPGTGIPEQFF
TRBJ1-6 | few | 13 | . | TRBV6-2/TRBV6-3 | TGTGCCAGCAGCGGGGTTTCAAGTTCACCCCTCCACTTT | CASSGVSSSPLHF
TRBJ2-3 | . | 15 | TRBD1 | TRBV20-1 | TGCAGTGAAGGACCGGGACAGGGGGCCACAGATACGCAGTATTTT | CSEGPGQGATDTQYF
TRBJ2-2 | . | 17 | TRBD1 | TRBV15 | TGTGCCACCAGCAGAGATTTGGGACAGCTTAACACCGGGGAGCTGTTTTTT | CATSRDLGQLNTGELFF
TRBJ1-4 | . | 16 | TRBD1 | TRBV27 | TGTGCCAGCAGACACAGGGGGAACCCCGTAAATGAAAAACTGTTTTTT | CASRHRGNPVNEKLFF
TRBJ1-1 | . | 15 | . | TRBV11-2 | TGTGCCAGCAGCCGCCCAATTACACAGAACACTGAAGCTTTCTTT | CASSRPITQNTEAFF
TRBJ1-6 | . | 16 | TRBD1 | TRBV5-1 | TGCGCCAGCAGCGGATTTTCGGACAGGGCAGGCTCACCCCTCCACTTT | CASSGFSDRAGSPLHF
TRBJ2-5 | . | 13 | . | TRBV3-1 | TGTGCCAGCAGCCAAGAGGTCGGTGAGACCCAGTACTTC | CASSQEVGETQYF
TRBJ2-2 | . | 14 | . | TRBV27 | TGTGCCAGCAGATATGGGACAAACACCGGGGAGCTGTTTTTT | CASRYGTNTGELFF
TRBJ2-1 | . | 16 | TRBD2 | TRBV14 | TGTGCCAGCAGCCGGTTAGCGGGGGGGAAATACAATGAGCAGTTCTTC | CASSRLAGGKYNEQFF
TRBJ1-1 | . | 14 | . | TRBV9 | TGTGCCAGCAGCGCCCGACCTGGGAACACTGAAGCTTTCTTT | CASSARPGNTEAFF
TRBJ2-1 | . | 15 | . | TRBV7-3 | TGTGCCAGCAGCTCGTGGCGGACCCAATTCAATGAGCAGTTCTTC | CASSSWRTQFNEQFF
TRBJ2-3 | few | 16 | TRBD2 | TRBV4-1 | TGCGCCAGCAGCCAAGTATCTAGCGGGGGTACAGATACGCAGTATTTT | CASSQVSSGGTDTQYF
TRBJ1-4 | few | 12 | . | TRBV27 | TGTGCCAGCGGGAGGGATAATGAAAAACTGTTTTTT | CASGRDNEKLFF